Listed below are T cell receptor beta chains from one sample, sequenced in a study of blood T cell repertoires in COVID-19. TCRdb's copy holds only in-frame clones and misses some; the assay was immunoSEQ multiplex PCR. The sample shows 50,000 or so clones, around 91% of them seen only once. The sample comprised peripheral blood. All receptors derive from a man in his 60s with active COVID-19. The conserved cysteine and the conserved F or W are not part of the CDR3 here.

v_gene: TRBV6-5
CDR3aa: ASSSPPGNSPLH

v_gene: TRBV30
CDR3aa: AWSETRQGLRLTRETQY

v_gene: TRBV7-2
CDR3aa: ASSFYPGDYEQY

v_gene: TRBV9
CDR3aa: ASSVDVISSQY

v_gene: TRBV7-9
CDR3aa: ASSQTSGGAETQY

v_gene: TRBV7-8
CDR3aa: ASSPARSPQF

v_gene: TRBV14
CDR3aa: ASSQAYEQF

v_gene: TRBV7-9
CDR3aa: ASAGGSAPTDTQY

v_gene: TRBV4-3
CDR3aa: ASSQGLARSPLH

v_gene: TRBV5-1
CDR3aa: ASSQGDRGHEQY

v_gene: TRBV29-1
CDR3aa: SVGDSSGEKLF

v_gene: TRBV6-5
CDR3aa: ASSTTGGSYNEQF

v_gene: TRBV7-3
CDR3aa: ASSLGQTLNTEAF

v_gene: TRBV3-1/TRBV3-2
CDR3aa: ASSQVLLRTDTQY

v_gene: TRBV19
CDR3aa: ASSISGSIAGELF

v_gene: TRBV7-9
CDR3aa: ASSFLTSGSAAGELF

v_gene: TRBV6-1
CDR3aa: ASSDTVGRVNTIY

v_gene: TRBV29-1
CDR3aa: SVADRTTNYGYT

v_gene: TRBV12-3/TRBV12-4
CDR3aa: ASSLQSTDTQY

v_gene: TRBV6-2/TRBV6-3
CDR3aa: ASSYIGGPYEQY

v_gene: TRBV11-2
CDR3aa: ASPRADDEQF

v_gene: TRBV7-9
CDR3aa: ASSFRGTYNEQF

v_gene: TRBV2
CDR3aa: ASSNQGPPQETQY

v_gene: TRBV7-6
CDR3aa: ASSYRSGGPTDTQY